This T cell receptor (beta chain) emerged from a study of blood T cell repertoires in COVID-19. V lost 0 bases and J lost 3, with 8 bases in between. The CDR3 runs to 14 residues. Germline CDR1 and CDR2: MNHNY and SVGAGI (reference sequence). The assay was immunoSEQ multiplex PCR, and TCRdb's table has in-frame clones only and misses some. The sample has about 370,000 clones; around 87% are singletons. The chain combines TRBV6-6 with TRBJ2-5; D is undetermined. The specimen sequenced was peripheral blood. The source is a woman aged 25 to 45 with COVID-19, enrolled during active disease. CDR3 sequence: CASSYSSLEETQYF. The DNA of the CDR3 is TGTGCCAGCAGTTACTCGAGTCTGGAAGAGACCCAGTACTTC.